The 19 T cell receptor beta chains reported below all come from one sample, sequenced in a study of cytomegalovirus exposure and HLA in healthy donors. Both 60 Vbeta primers and 13 Jbeta primers went into the PCR. Assay: immunoSEQ multiplex PCR; the TCRdb copy retains only in-frame clones and omits some. This table holds approximately 120,000 clones, roughly 75% found once. The specimen was PBMCs. The receptors were gathered from a female donor in good health and CMV-seronegative.

The V and J genes are TRBV7-9 and TRBJ2-5; a possible D gene is TRBD2 (5 bases). V lost 6 bases, J lost 5 bases, and 10 bases lay in between. The CDR3 length is 12 residues. Germline V gives CDR1 SEHNR, CDR2 FQNEAQ (reference sequence). The CDR3 nucleotides are TGTGCCAGCAGGGCCGGGGTGGAGACCCAGTACTTC. Translation: CASRAGVETQYF.

This clone has only a few counts. The rearrangement links TRBV6-5 to TRBJ2-5; D not resolved. CDR3 length: 14 amino acids. With 0 bases removed from V and 1 base from J, the gap between germline ends came to 6 bases. Per germline, CDR1 MNHEY and CDR2 SVGAGI. CDR3 amino acids: CASSYSNSQETQYF. The CDR3 DNA reads as TGTGCCAGCAGTTACTCGAACAGCCAAGAGACCCAGTACTTC.

The CDR3 loop is CASSVLGTGELGTEAFF. The CDR3 DNA sequence: TGTGCCAGCAGCGTCCTCGGGACAGGGGAATTGGGGACTGAAGCTTTCTTT. This chain joins TRBV9 and TRBJ1-1; 10 nucleotides line up with TRBD1. Germline CDR1 SGDLS, CDR2 YYNGEE. This CDR3 has 17 amino acids. Unmatched junction bases numbered 12, after V lost 2 bases and J lost 5 bases.

For the CDR3, the DNA is TGTGCCAGCGGTCAGACATATGGCTACACCTTC. Encoded protein: CASGQTYGYTF. This rearrangement joins TRBV6-1 to TRBJ1-2; unclear D gene. The CDR3 is made up of 11 amino acids. Germline assignment: CDR1 MNHNS and CDR2 SASEGT. V was shortened by 8 bases and J by 5 bases, with 9 bases between the two germline ends.

V usage is TRBV4-1 and J usage is TRBJ1-2; the match to TRBD1 covers 8 bases. V shed 0 bases, J shed 5 bases, and the junction held 8 bases outside the gene matches. CDR3 size: 16 residues. Germline CDR1 is MGHRA and CDR2 is YSYEKL. CDR3 sequence reads: CASSQDRRDRRYGYTF. Here the CDR3 DNA reads TGCGCCAGCAGCCAAGACCGCCGGGACAGGAGATATGGCTACACCTTC.

V is TRBV11-2 and J is TRBJ1-6; no clear D. The germline V gene has CDR1 SGHAT and CDR2 FQNNGV. The V gene lost 5 bases and the J gene lost 15 bases, with 17 bases spanning the gap. This CDR3 has 13 residues. The DNA of the CDR3 is TGTGCCAGCAGCCCCTATGCCGGTACGGGCCTCCACTTT. This sequence encodes CASSPYAGTGLHF.

This clone was found a few times. V usage is TRBV30 and J usage is TRBJ1-5; D unresolved. In germline, CDR1 is GTSNPN, CDR2 SVGIG (reference sequence). V was clipped by 5 bases and J by 5 bases, with 13 bases between them. The CDR3 has 13 amino acids. CDR3 sequence reads: CAWESGPDQPQHF. The CDR3 DNA is TGTGCCTGGGAAAGTGGGCCCGATCAGCCCCAGCATTTT.

The gene calls are TRBV6-4 and TRBJ2-2; 11 bases match TRBD2. The length of the CDR3 is 16 residues. The germline V gene encodes CDR1 MRHNA and CDR2 SNTAGT. The V and J ends lost 5 bases and 1 base, in that order; junction bases with no gene match: 3. CDR3 region: CASSQGLAGNTGELFF. The CDR3 coding sequence is TGTGCCAGCAGTCAAGGACTAGCGGGGAACACCGGGGAGCTGTTTTTT.

CDR3 sequence (DNA): TGTGCCAGCAGCTTAGGGACAGGGGGCGACGGCTACACCTTC. Encoded protein: CASSLGTGGDGYTF. V usage is TRBV7-6 and J usage is TRBJ1-2, with 11 bases lining up with TRBD1. This CDR3 spans 14 amino acids. The V gene's germline CDR1 is SGHVS and CDR2 FNYEAQ. J gave up 8 bases and V 1 base, and 3 bases lay outside the gene matches.

The chain couples TRBV10-3 to TRBJ2-5; 15 bases fit TRBD2. Germline assignment: CDR1 ENHRY and CDR2 SYGVKD. The trim removed 0 bases at V and 5 bases at J, leaving 1 base unmatched. The CDR3 is 16 residues long. The CDR3 reads CAISESGLAGGETQYF. The CDR3 DNA follows: TGTGCCATCAGTGAGTCCGGACTAGCGGGAGGGGAGACCCAGTACTTC.

The chain joins TRBV7-3 to TRBJ2-1, with a tentative D call TRBD2 (6 bases). The V and J ends lost 1 base and 10 bases respectively, with 11 bases between them. This CDR3 has 13 residues. Germline-derived CDR1 and CDR2 are SGHTA and FQGTGA. CDR3: CASSLKRLDEQFF. CDR3 DNA: TGTGCCAGCAGCTTAAAAAGACTAGACGAGCAGTTCTTC.

V usage is TRBV28 and J usage is TRBJ2-7; D ambiguous. CDR1 is MDHEN, CDR2 SYDVKM, per germline. This CDR3 has 17 residues. Trimming removed 4 bases from V and 5 bases from J, with 24 bases in between. CDR3 amino acids: CASSSLPGLHFRHEQYF. For the CDR3, the DNA is TGTGCCAGCAGTTCCCTCCCCGGGTTACATTTTAGGCACGAGCAGTACTTC.

CDR3 sequence (DNA): TGTGCCAGCAGATCAGGGGGGAGCTCCTACGAGCAGTACTTC. Translating gives CASRSGGSSYEQYF. The chain links TRBV25-1 to TRBJ2-7; D is possibly TRBD1 (7 bases). This CDR3 is 14 amino acids long. V lost 6 bases and J 0 bases, leaving 12 bases between the germline ends. Germline CDR1 and CDR2: MGHDK and SYGVNS.

The V call is TRBV28, the J call TRBJ1-2; TRBD1 agrees at 7 bases. The V gene's germline CDR1 is MDHEN and CDR2 SYDVKM. CDR3 size: 13 residues. The V segment lost 6 bases and the J segment 4 bases; nucleotides outside the gene matches: 5. CDR3 nucleotide sequence: TGTGCCAGCAGCCCGGGACAGATCTATGGCTACACCTTC. It is translated as CASSPGQIYGYTF.

This chain joins TRBV9 and TRBJ2-3; 11 positions match TRBD2. This CDR3 region has 17 residues. In germline, CDR1 is SGDLS, CDR2 YYNGEE. With 4 bases clipped from V and 0 bases from J, the junction kept 7 bases outside the gene matches. The CDR3 nucleotides are TGTGCCAGCAGCTCCACTAGCGGGGGCTCTAGCACAGATACGCAGTATTTT. It yields the protein CASSSTSGGSSTDTQYF.

This clone has only a few counts. This chain connects TRBV6-5 to TRBJ2-7; the D gene is possibly TRBD2 (5 bases). Germline loops: CDR1 MNHEY, CDR2 SVGAGI. V lost 2 bases and J 4 bases, leaving 15 bases between the germline ends. The CDR3 totals 15 residues. The CDR3 bases are TGTGCCAGCAGTTACGCCGTGGGGTTAGCGTACGAGCAGTACTTC. Translated: CASSYAVGLAYEQYF.

This rearrangement joins TRBV5-6 to TRBJ1-4, with 8 bases lining up with TRBD1. Germline CDR1 reads SGHDT; CDR2 reads YYEEEE. V lost 2 bases, J lost 6 bases, and 3 bases stayed unmatched. This CDR3 has 14 amino acids. CDR3: CASSFGTGYEKLFF. CDR3 DNA: TGTGCCAGCAGCTTCGGGACAGGATATGAAAAACTGTTTTTT. The variable domain in full, completed from reference TRBV5-6 and TRBJ1-4, reads DAGVTQSPTHLIKTRGQQVTLRCSPKSGHDTVSWYQQALGQGPQFIFQYYEEEERQRGNFPDRFSGHQFPNYSSELNVNALLLGDSALYLCASSFGTGYEKLFFGSGTQLSVL.

This chain links TRBV7-9 with TRBJ1-2; D is unresolved. This CDR3 region has 14 residues. The V gene's germline CDR1 is SEHNR and CDR2 FQNEAQ (reference sequence). Trimming removed 0 bases from V and 8 bases from J, with 13 bases in between. CDR3 bases: TGTGCCAGCAGCTTAGCTCCCGGGATGCTAGGCTACACCTTC. It yields the protein CASSLAPGMLGYTF.

V usage is TRBV19 and J usage is TRBJ2-5; 10 bases agree with TRBD1. With the DNA end fitting TRBJ2-7 better, the J assignment may be wrong. CDR3 length equals 15 residues. Germline lookup yields CDR1 LNHDA and CDR2 SQIVND (reference sequence). The CDR3 coding sequence is TGTGCCAGTAGTATTACCGGGACAGGGGTCTACGAGCAGTACTTC. This translates into CASSITGTGVYEQYF.